This TCR beta chain was captured by sequencing in a study of shared clonotypes between healthy human individuals. This clone was observed once. The protocol was immunoSEQ multiplex PCR, while the TCRdb copy is restricted to in-frame clones and leaves out a portion. Of roughly 1 million clones in the sample, approximately 78% are singletons; the top ten hold more than 0.45%. The sequenced sample was memory CD4+ T cells from PBMCs. The subset is: CD45RA-negative fraction. The sequence was collected from a young man in good health. Some clones in this sample may be carry-over from other donors' samples.

CDR3 sequence: CASSRTGLGEKLFF. CDR3 sequence (DNA): TGTGCCAGCAGCCGGACAGGGTTAGGAGAAAAACTGTTTTTT. V and J are TRBV6-5 and TRBJ1-4; 8 bases map to TRBD1. This CDR3 comprises 14 residues. Germline CDR1 is MNHEY and CDR2 is SVGAGI. V lost 6 bases to trimming and J lost 8 bases; unmatched junction nucleotides: 8.